The 27 T cell receptor beta chains in this list originate from one sample, sequenced in a study of T-cell memory formation after mild COVID-19. In TCRdb, the 5' RACE reads were re-called with MiXCR into one record per CDR3 protein. Of 400,000 to 500,000 distinct CDR3 sequences in the sample, around 24% were seen once. Sequencing used PBMCs or a T cell subset sorted from them (not recorded which). The source is an adult woman who had mild COVID-19 (a few samples of this study predate the infection). Cell type and time point are not known.

The rearrangement links TRBV20-1 to TRBJ2-5, with D perhaps given as TRBD1 or TRBD2 (5 bases each). Per germline, CDR1 DFQATT and CDR2 SNEGSKA (reference sequence). The ends were cut back, 5 bases at V and 9 bases at J, with 13 bases in the middle. This CDR3 spans 11 amino acids. The CDR3 is CSAPTLGAQYF. CDR3 DNA sequence: TGCAGTGCTCCCACTTTGGGGGCCCAGTACTTC.

The chain couples TRBV12-2 to TRBJ2-7; the table's TRBD1 call for D was not verified on the DNA. TRBV12-2 is marked as a pseudogene. This CDR3 contains 17 residues. CDR3 amino acids: CASRLTTPDRAAYEQYF. The CDR3 DNA reads as TGTGCAAGTCGCTTAACGACTCCCGACAGGGCGGCCTACGAGCAGTACTTC.

This clonotype appeared many times. This chain uses TRBV4-3 with TRBJ2-3, with 10 bases that match TRBD2. The CDR3 totals 17 residues. Looked up from germline, CDR1 is LGHNA and CDR2 is YSLEER. Losses at the gene ends were 1 base for V and 0 bases for J; bases not matched to a gene: 4. CDR3 sequence reads: CASSQVQTSGSTDTQYF. CDR3 sequence (DNA): TGCGCCAGCAGCCAAGTCCAGACTAGCGGGAGCACAGATACGCAGTATTTT.

This clonotype was counted a few times. V and J are TRBV5-6 and TRBJ2-2; 8 bases match TRBD1. This CDR3 spans 16 amino acids. The V segment lost 4 bases and the J segment 1 base; nucleotides outside the gene matches: 6. The germline V gene has CDR1 SGHDT and CDR2 YYEEEE. The CDR3 loop is CASSGTGTGNTGELFF. For the CDR3, the DNA is TGTGCCAGCAGCGGGACCGGGACAGGGAACACCGGGGAGCTGTTTTTT. The whole variable domain, filled in from reference TRBV5-6 and TRBJ2-2, reads DAGVTQSPTHLIKTRGQQVTLRCSPKSGHDTVSWYQQALGQGPQFIFQYYEEEERQRGNFPDRFSGHQFPNYSSELNVNALLLGDSALYLCASSGTGTGNTGELFFGEGSRLTVL.

The rearrangement joins TRBV24-1 to TRBJ1-1; 9 positions match TRBD1. This CDR3 is 15 amino acids long. V shed 4 bases, J shed 7 bases, and the junction held 9 bases outside the gene matches. Germline values: CDR1 KGHDR, CDR2 SFDVKD. CDR3 bases: TGTGCCACCAGTGACCCCAGACAGGGGGATAATGAAGCTTTCTTT. This translates into CATSDPRQGDNEAFF.

In its sample, this clonotype was seen a few times. The gene calls are TRBV4-2 and TRBJ2-7; TRBD1 is a possible D gene (6 bases). With 4 bases removed from V and 6 bases from J, the gap between germline ends came to 19 bases. Per the germline V gene, CDR1 is LGHNA and CDR2 is YNFKEQ. This CDR3 region has 15 residues. CDR3 sequence: CASSPPPDSRGEQYF. CDR3 nucleotides: TGTGCCAGCAGCCCCCCCCCGGATAGCAGGGGCGAGCAGTACTTC.

This clonotype has just a few counts. The chain links TRBV24-1 to TRBJ1-1; 8 bases match TRBD1. From germline, CDR1 is KGHDR and CDR2 SFDVKD. V shed 5 bases, J shed 1 base, and the junction held 5 bases outside the gene matches. The CDR3 spans 15 residues. Here the CDR3 reads CATSGPGQGNTEAFF. CDR3 nucleotide sequence: TGTGCCACCAGTGGTCCTGGACAGGGGAACACTGAAGCTTTCTTT.

V usage is TRBV7-9 and J usage is TRBJ2-7; 7 nucleotides match TRBD1. The CDR3 spans 15 residues. Germline V gene sequence: CDR1 SEHNR, CDR2 FQNEAQ (reference sequence). J lost 4 bases, V lost 5 bases, and 11 bases had no gene match. Written as DNA, the CDR3 is TGTGCCAGCAGCCCACGAGGGACAGAAGGGTACGAGCAGTACTTC. Amino acid sequence: CASSPRGTEGYEQYF. Looking up the rest from reference TRBV7-9 and TRBJ2-7 gives the full variable domain: DTGVSQNPRHKITKRGQNVTFRCDPISEHNRLYWYRQTLGQGPEFLTYFQNEAQLEKSRLLSDRFSAERPKGSFSTLEIQRTEQGDSAMYLCASSPRGTEGYEQYFGPGTRLTVT.

The chain recombines TRBV6-1 with TRBJ2-2, with TRBD1 matching over 7 bases. The length of the CDR3 is 16 residues. The germline CDR1 and CDR2 sequences are MNHNS and SASEGT. The J segment lost 2 bases and the V segment lost 6 bases, leaving 9 bases of the junction unmatched. The CDR3 spells CASSPHDRDNTGELFF. Here the CDR3 DNA reads TGTGCCAGCAGCCCCCATGACAGGGACAACACCGGGGAGCTGTTTTTT.

This clonotype was detected only a few times. The rearrangement joins TRBV20-1 to TRBJ2-1; D ambiguous. CDR3 length: 11 amino acids. V was trimmed by 6 bases and J by 6 bases, leaving 9 bases between them. From germline, CDR1 is DFQATT and CDR2 SNEGSKA (reference sequence). CDR3 sequence reads: CSAVVFNEQFF. The CDR3 nucleotides are TGCAGTGCCGTAGTATTCAATGAGCAGTTCTTC.

A few counts support this clonotype. The V and J genes are TRBV6-5 and TRBJ2-4; TRBD1 matches 10 bases. Germline CDR1 is MNHEY and CDR2 is SVGAGI. V was clipped by 6 bases and J by 7 bases; unmatched bases: 9. The CDR3 consists of 15 residues. The DNA of the CDR3 is TGTGCCAGCAGCGGACCGGGACAGGGGTCGAACATTCAGTACTTC. It is translated as CASSGPGQGSNIQYF.

The chain joins TRBV27 to TRBJ1-1; D is possibly TRBD1 (6 bases). The CDR3 is made up of 16 amino acids. Deletions cut 0 bases from V and 3 bases from J, with 14 bases between. Per the germline V gene, CDR1 is MNHEY and CDR2 is SMNVEV (reference sequence). The CDR3, as DNA: TGTGCCAGCAGTTTATCGGCACAGGGAATGGACACTGAAGCTTTCTTT. As protein: CASSLSAQGMDTEAFF.

This chain joins TRBV12-3 or TRBV12-4 and TRBJ2-2; tentative D call: TRBD2 (7 bases). The CDR3 spans 14 residues. V lost 5 bases, J lost 6 bases, and 13 bases lay in between. In nucleotides, the CDR3 is TGTGCCAGCAGTCCTGGGGGGGGGCCCGGGGAGCTGTTTTTT. This gives the protein CASSPGGGPGELFF.

The V gene is TRBV3-1, the J gene TRBJ1-5; D gene uncertain. The V end lost 0 bases, the J end lost 7 bases, and 10 bases lay between the germline ends. CDR1 and CDR2 (germline): LGHDT, YNNKEL (reference sequence). The CDR3 spans 14 residues. The DNA of the CDR3 is TGTGCCAGCAGCCAAGATCAGGCGGGACAGCCCCAGCATTTT. It yields the protein CASSQDQAGQPQHF.

The chain uses TRBV27 and TRBJ1-1, with D unresolved. V dropped 5 bases and J dropped 4 bases, with 14 bases sitting between them. Germline values: CDR1 MNHEY, CDR2 SMNVEV (reference sequence). CDR3 size: 14 residues. In DNA form, the CDR3 reads TGTGCCAGCAGTACGGTCCAGCTCCCCACTGAAGCTTTCTTT. It translates to CASSTVQLPTEAFF.

This clonotype has just a few counts. The chain joins TRBV7-2 to TRBJ2-3; 7 bases map to TRBD2. V shed 3 bases, J shed 4 bases, and the junction held 4 bases outside the gene matches. This CDR3 contains 14 residues. The germline V gene encodes CDR1 SGHTA and CDR2 FQGNSA. CDR3 sequence: CASSFGGSADTQYF. In DNA, the CDR3 is TGTGCCAGCAGCTTCGGCGGGAGCGCAGATACGCAGTATTTT.

The chain recombines TRBV24-1 with TRBJ2-3; perhaps TRBD2 as D (5 bases). The CDR3 is made up of 17 amino acids. Trimming stripped 4 bases from V and 2 bases from J, with 18 bases between. Germline CDR1 is KGHDR and CDR2 is SFDVKD. The CDR3 reads CATSELVKRNYTDTQYF. CDR3 DNA sequence: TGTGCCACCAGTGAACTAGTGAAACGAAACTACACAGATACGCAGTATTTT.

This chain connects TRBV6-1 to TRBJ1-1, with no clear D. The CDR3 has 12 amino acids. Germline loops: CDR1 MNHNS, CDR2 SASEGT. The V end lost 6 bases, the J end lost 7 bases, and 12 bases lay between the germline ends. Written as DNA, the CDR3 is TGTGCCAGCAGCGAAAGACATCGTGAAGCTTTCTTT. Protein product: CASSERHREAFF.

The rearrangement links TRBV28 to TRBJ2-7; D call uncertain. Trimming pared 5 bases from V and 5 bases from J, leaving 7 bases between. Germline V gene sequence: CDR1 MDHEN, CDR2 SYDVKM. The CDR3 covers 11 residues. The DNA of the CDR3 is TGTGCCAGCAGTGATTATGACGAGCAGTACTTC. This gives the protein CASSDYDEQYF.

This clonotype has only a few counts. The chain uses TRBV5-8 and TRBJ1-5, with D tentatively TRBD1 (5 bases). Germline CDR1 and CDR2: SGHTS and YDEGEE. The CDR3 contains 14 residues. V lost 4 bases, J lost 4 bases, and 12 bases lay in between. DNA for the CDR3: TGTGCCAGCAGCCAGGGCTTCTATAATCAGCCCCAGCATTTT. Amino acids: CASSQGFYNQPQHF.

In this sample, this clonotype turned up many times. The chain combines TRBV5-1 with TRBJ2-4; D remains ambiguous. This CDR3 contains 14 residues. V gave up 0 bases and J gave up 1 base, with 5 bases separating them. The germline V gene encodes CDR1 SGHRS and CDR2 YFSETQ. CDR3 coding DNA: TGCGCCAGCAGCTTGGACTCCGCCAAAAACATTCAGTACTTC. Amino acids: CASSLDSAKNIQYF.

This clonotype has a handful of counts. The genes are TRBV23-1 and TRBJ1-1; D remains unclear. TRBV23-1 carries the ORF label, with uncertain function. Trimming stripped 0 bases from V and 0 bases from J, with 17 bases between. This CDR3 is built from 18 residues. The CDR3 region is CASSQSRVPRRLNTEAFF. In DNA, the CDR3 is TGCGCCAGCAGTCAATCGAGGGTCCCACGCAGGCTGAACACTGAAGCTTTCTTT.

The chain uses TRBV4-1 and TRBJ2-1, with TRBD2 matching 7 bases. Looked up from germline, CDR1 is MGHRA and CDR2 is YSYEKL. The junction had 1 base not matched to a gene; V was cut back by 0 bases and J by 11 bases. This CDR3 is built from 12 residues. The CDR3 is CASSQDGTKQFF. The CDR3 nucleotides are TGCGCCAGCAGCCAAGATGGGACTAAGCAGTTCTTC.

V and J are TRBV3-1 and TRBJ2-3; the match to TRBD2 covers 10 bases. The CDR3 is 18 amino acids. Per germline, CDR1 LGHDT and CDR2 YNNKEL (reference sequence). Trimming took 5 bases from V and 0 from J; bases not matched to a gene: 11. CDR3 DNA sequence: TGTGCCAGCAGCTTGCGACTAGCGGGTGCCATCAGCACAGATACGCAGTATTTT. This encodes CASSLRLAGAISTDTQYF.

The chain is built from TRBV20-1 and TRBJ1-1; 7 nucleotides align to TRBD1. Per germline, CDR1 DFQATT and CDR2 SNEGSKA (reference sequence). The ends lost 6 bases at V and 0 bases at J; junction bases unmatched: 7. The length of the CDR3 is 14 residues. CDR3 in DNA: TGCAGTGCCTGCACGGACAGGTTGAACACTGAAGCTTTCTTT. Translating gives CSACTDRLNTEAFF.

The chain has TRBV9 and TRBJ2-7; 12 nucleotides line up with TRBD2. V lost 3 bases, J lost 3 bases, and 10 bases stayed unmatched. There are 17 residues in the CDR3. CDR1 is SGDLS and CDR2 is YYNGEE in the germline V gene. DNA of the CDR3: TGTGCCAGCAGCGGAGTTTCCGGGACTAGCGGGTTCTACGAGCAGTACTTC. Protein: CASSGVSGTSGFYEQYF.

The chain is built from TRBV29-1 and TRBJ2-7; D perhaps matches TRBD2 (6 bases). Germline V CDR1 and CDR2: SQVTM, ANQGSEA. The CDR3 spans 10 residues. Trimming removed 7 bases from V and 5 bases from J, with 9 bases in between. CDR3: CSAGTDEQYF. CDR3 sequence (DNA): TGCAGCGCAGGGACTGACGAGCAGTACTTC.